The source of this TCR beta chain is a study of blood T cell repertoires in COVID-19. Study-wide context: COVID-19 samples collected from the United States, Italy and Spain covered acute and convalescent phases.

In the original workflow: Researchers report that nucleated cell counts were estimated from reference gene primer amplification. Method: immunoSEQ multiplex PCR; TCRdb's copy keeps in-frame clones and lacks some. V, J and clone size are taken as reported in that table, and D and trimming were inferred from the DNA itself. This sample has approximately 240,000 clones, with nearly 90% found just once. CDR3 length: 12 residues. Germline V CDR1 and CDR2: SGHRS, YFSETQ. Trimming took off 0 bases at V and 4 bases at J, with 5 bases between the two ends. Sequences were obtained from peripheral blood. The receptor was isolated from a woman aged 40-49 years who had recovered from COVID-19. V gene TRBV5-1 combines with J gene TRBJ2-7; no definite D call. CDR3 residues: CASSLGQYEQYF. CDR3 bases: TGCGCCAGCAGCTTGGGTCAGTACGAGCAGTACTTC. The variable domain in full, completed from reference TRBV5-1 and TRBJ2-7, reads KAGVTQTPRYLIKTRGQQVTLSCSPISGHRSVSWYQQTPGQGLQFLFEYFSETQRNKGNFPGRFSGRQFSNSRSEMNVSTLELGDSALYLCASSLGQYEQYFGPGTRLTVT.